This T cell receptor beta chain appears in the sequencing data of a study of circulating and synovial CD4+ cells in juvenile arthritis. Repertoires were generated with immunoSEQ multiplex PCR, while TCRdb's copy carries only in-frame clones and drops some. The table has some 3,900 clones, 75% to 85% seen once; the top ten hold about 4.9%. Details on this clone: Its antigen remains unknown.

V dropped 4 bases and J dropped 0 bases, with 9 bases sitting between them. This CDR3 region has 13 residues. Germline CDR1 and CDR2: SQVTM and ANQGSEA. Regarding the study as a whole: CPL versus bulk CD4 samples: T cell genome counts differed by at least an order of magnitude. Some such blood samples were as oligoclonal as synovium. Measured synovium overlap likely understates the true shared repertoire.

Patients with active juvenile idiopathic arthritis donated these samples. The sample comprised CD4+ T cells from synovial fluid. This chain joins TRBV29-1 and TRBJ1-1; the D is unclear. The clonotype was recovered from a human donor with juvenile idiopathic arthritis. CDR3 protein: CSVGGQLNTEAFF. The CDR3 DNA is TGCAGCGTTGGTGGGCAACTGAACACTGAAGCTTTCTTT. Supplemented by reference TRBV29-1 and TRBJ1-1, the full variable domain reads SAVISQKPSRDICQRGTSLTIQCQVDSQVTMMFWYRQQPGQSLTLIATANQGSEATYESGFVIDKFPISRPNLTFSTLTVSNMSPEDSSIYLCSVGGQLNTEAFFGQGTRLTVV.